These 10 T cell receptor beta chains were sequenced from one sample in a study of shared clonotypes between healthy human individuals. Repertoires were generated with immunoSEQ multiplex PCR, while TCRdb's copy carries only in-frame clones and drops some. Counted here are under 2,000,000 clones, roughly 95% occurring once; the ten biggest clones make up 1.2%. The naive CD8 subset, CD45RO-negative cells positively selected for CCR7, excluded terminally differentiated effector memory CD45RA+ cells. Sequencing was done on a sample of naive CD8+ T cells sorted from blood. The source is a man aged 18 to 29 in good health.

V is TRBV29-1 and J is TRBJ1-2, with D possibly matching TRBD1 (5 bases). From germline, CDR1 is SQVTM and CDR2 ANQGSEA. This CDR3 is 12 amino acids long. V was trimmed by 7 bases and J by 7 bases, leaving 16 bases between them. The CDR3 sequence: CSASDNYAGYTF. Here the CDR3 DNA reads TGCAGCGCCTCGGACAATTATGCTGGCTACACCTTC.

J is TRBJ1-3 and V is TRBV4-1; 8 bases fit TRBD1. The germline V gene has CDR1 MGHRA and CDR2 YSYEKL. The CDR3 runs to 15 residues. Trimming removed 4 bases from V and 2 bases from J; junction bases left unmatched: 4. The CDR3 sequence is CASSPTQGAGNTIYF. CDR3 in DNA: TGCGCCAGCAGCCCTACACAGGGGGCTGGAAACACCATATATTTT.

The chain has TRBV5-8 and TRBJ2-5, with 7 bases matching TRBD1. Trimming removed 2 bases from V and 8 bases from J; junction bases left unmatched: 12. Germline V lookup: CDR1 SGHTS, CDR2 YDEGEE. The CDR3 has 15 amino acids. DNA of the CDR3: TGTGCCAGCAGCTTCGACAGGGTGGGGAACGGTACCCAGTACTTC. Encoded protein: CASSFDRVGNGTQYF.

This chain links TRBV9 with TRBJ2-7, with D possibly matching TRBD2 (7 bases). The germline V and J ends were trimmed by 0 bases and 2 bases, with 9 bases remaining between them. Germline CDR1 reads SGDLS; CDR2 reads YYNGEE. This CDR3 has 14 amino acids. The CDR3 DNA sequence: TGTGCCAGCAGCGTAGTCGGGGGGCCCTACGAGCAGTACTTC. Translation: CASSVVGGPYEQYF.

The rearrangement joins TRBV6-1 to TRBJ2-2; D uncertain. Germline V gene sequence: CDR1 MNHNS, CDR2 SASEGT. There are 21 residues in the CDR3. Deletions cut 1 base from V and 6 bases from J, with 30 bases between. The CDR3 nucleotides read TGTGCCAGCAGTGAAGTCGGGCACGCCTTCCACGAAATGTTAGTGGCCGGGGAGCTGTTTTTT. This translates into CASSEVGHAFHEMLVAGELFF.

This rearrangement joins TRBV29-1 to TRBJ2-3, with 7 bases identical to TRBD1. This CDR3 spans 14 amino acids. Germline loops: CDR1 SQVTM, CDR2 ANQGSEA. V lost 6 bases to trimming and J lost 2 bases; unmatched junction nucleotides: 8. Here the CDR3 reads CSVDRVGFTDTQYF. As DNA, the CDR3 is TGCAGCGTCGACAGGGTCGGCTTCACAGATACGCAGTATTTT.

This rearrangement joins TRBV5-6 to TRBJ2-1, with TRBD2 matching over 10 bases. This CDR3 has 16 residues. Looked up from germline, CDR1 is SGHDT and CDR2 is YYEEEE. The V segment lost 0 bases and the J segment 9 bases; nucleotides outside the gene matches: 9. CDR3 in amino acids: CASSLELAGAVGEQFF. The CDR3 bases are TGTGCCAGCAGCTTGGAGCTAGCGGGAGCGGTAGGTGAGCAGTTCTTC.

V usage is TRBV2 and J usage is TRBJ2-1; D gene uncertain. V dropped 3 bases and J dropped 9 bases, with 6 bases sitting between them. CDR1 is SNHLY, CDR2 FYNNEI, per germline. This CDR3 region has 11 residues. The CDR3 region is CASSDDREQFF. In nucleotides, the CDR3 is TGTGCCAGCAGTGATGACCGTGAGCAGTTCTTC.

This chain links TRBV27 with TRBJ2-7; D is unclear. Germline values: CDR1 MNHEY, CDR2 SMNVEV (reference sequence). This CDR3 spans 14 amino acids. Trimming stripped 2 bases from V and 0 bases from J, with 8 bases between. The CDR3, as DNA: TGTGCCAGCAGTTTACAAACAAACTCCTACGAGCAGTACTTC. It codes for CASSLQTNSYEQYF.

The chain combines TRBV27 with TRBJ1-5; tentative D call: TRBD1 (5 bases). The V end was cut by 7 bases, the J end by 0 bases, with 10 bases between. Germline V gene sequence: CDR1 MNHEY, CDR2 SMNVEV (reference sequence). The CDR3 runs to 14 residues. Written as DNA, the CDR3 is TGTGCCAGCAAATTGGGGGATAGCAATCAGCCCCAGCATTTT. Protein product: CASKLGDSNQPQHF.